This T cell receptor beta chain is from a study of vaccination effects on CD4 cells after COVID-19. Points on this clone: Its target is not known.

CDR1 and CDR2 from the germline V gene are LGHDT and YNNKEL (reference sequence). The CDR3 has 14 residues. V was trimmed by 1 base and J by 7 bases, leaving 11 bases between them. Once cultured for roughly ten days, the cells underwent separation to obtain CD4+ T cells. TCRdb's copy holds only in-frame clones and misses some; the assay was immunoSEQ multiplex PCR. The table lists around 26,000 clones, about 73% of them singletons. This sequence was found in a human donor who received a COVID-19 vaccine. This specimen consisted of CD4+ T cells from PBMCs cultured without peptide, obtained before COVID-19 vaccination. The genes are TRBV3-1 (or the pseudogene TRBV3-2) and TRBJ2-1; D uncertain. The DNA of the CDR3 is TGTGCCAGCAGCCAAGGACCGTTTGGGAATGAGCAGTTCTTC. It encodes CASSQGPFGNEQFF.